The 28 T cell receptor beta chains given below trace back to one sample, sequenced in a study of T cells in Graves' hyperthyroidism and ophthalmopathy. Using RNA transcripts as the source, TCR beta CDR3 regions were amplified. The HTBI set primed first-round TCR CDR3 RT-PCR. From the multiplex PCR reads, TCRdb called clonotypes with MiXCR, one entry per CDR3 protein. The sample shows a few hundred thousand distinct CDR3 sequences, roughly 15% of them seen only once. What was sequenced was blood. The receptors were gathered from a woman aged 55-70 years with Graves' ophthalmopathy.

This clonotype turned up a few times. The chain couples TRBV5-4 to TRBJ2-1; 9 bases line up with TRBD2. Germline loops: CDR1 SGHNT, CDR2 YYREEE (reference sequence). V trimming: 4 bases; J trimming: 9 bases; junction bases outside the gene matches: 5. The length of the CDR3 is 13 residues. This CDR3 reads CASSVGLAGEQFF. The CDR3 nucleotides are TGTGCCAGCAGCGTGGGACTAGCTGGTGAGCAGTTCTTC. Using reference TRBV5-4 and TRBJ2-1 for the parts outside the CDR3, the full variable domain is ETGVTQSPTHLIKTRGQQVTLRCSSQSGHNTVSWYQQALGQGPQFIFQYYREEENGRGNFPPRFSGLQFPNYSSELNVNALELDDSALYLCASSVGLAGEQFFGPGTRLTVL.

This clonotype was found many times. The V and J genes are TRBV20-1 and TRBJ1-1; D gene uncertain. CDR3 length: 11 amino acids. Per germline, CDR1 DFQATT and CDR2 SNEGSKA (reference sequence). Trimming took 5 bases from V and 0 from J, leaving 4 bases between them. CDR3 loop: CSAPVNTEAFF. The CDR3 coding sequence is TGCAGTGCTCCAGTGAACACTGAAGCTTTCTTT.

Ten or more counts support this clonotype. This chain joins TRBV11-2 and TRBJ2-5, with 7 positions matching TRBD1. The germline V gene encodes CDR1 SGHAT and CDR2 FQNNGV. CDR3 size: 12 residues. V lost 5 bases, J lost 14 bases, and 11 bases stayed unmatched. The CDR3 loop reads CASSPPQTGRYF. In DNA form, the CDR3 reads TGTGCCAGCAGCCCCCCCCAGACAGGGCGATACTTC.

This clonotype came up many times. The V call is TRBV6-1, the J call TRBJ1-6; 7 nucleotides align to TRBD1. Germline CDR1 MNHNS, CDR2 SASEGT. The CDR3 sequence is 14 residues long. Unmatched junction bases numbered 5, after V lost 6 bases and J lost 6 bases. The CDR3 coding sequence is TGTGCCAGCAGCTTACAGGGGATTAATTCACCCCTCCACTTT. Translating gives CASSLQGINSPLHF.

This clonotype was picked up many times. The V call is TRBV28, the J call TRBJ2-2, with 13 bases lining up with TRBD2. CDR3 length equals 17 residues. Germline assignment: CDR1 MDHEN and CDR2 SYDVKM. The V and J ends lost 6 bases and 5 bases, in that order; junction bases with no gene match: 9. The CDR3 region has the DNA TGTGCCAGCAGCTCCGGGGGACTAGCGGGAAGGACCGGGGAGCTGTTTTTT. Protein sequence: CASSSGGLAGRTGELFF.

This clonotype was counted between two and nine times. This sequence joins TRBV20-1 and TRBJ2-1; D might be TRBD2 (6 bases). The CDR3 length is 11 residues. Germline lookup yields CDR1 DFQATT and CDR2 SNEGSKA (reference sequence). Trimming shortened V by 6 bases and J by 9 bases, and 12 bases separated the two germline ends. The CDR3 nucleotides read TGCAGTGCCCGGGGGTCGATTGAGCAGTTCTTC. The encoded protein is CSARGSIEQFF.

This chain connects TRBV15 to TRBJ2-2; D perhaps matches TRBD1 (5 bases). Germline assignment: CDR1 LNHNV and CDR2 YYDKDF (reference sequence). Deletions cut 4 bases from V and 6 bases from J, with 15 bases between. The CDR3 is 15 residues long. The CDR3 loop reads CATSILAAGSGELFF. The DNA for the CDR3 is TGTGCCACCAGCATCCTCGCGGCAGGGTCCGGGGAGCTGTTTTTT.

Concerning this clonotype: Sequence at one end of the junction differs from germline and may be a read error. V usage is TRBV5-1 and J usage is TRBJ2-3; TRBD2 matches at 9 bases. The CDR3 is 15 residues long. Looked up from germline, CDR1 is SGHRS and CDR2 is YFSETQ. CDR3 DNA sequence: TGCGTCAGCAGCCCCTGGACTAGCGGCACAGATACGCAGTATTTT. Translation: CVSSPWTSGTDTQYF.

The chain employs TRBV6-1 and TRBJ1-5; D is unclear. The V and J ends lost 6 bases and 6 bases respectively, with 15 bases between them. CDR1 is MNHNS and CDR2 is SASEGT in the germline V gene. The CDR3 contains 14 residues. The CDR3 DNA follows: TGTGCCAGCAGCCCGGCGGACGTTGGTCAGCCCCAGCATTTT. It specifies CASSPADVGQPQHF.

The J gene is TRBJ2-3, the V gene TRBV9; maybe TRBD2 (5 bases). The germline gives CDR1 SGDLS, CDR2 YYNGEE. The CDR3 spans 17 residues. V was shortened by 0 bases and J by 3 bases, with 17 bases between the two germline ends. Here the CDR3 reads CASSVGRYPGGTDTQYF. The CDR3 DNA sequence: TGTGCCAGCAGCGTAGGCAGATATCCGGGCGGGACAGATACGCAGTATTTT.

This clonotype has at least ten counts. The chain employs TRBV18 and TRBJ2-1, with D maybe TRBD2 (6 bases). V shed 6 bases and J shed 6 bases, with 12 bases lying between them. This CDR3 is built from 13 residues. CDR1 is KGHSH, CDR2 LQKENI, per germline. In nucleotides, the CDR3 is TGTGCCAGCTCCCCGGGGGACGGCAATGAGCAGTTCTTC. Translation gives CASSPGDGNEQFF. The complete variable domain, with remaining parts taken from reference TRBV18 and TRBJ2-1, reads NAGVMQNPRHLVRRRGQEARLRCSPMKGHSHVYWYRQLPEEGLKFMVYLQKENIIDESGMPKERFSAEFPKEGPSILRIQQVVRGDSAAYFCASSPGDGNEQFFGPGTRLTVL.

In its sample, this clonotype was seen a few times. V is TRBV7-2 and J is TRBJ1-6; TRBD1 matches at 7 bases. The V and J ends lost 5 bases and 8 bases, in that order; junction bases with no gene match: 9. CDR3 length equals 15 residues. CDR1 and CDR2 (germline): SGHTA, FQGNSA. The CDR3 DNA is TGTGCCAGCAGCGATAAGACAGGGAAGCATTCACCCCTCCACTTT. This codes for CASSDKTGKHSPLHF.

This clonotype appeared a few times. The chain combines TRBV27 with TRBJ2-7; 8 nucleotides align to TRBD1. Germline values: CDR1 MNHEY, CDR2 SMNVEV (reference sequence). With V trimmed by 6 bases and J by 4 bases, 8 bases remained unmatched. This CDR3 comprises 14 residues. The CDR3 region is CASSSADREYEQYF. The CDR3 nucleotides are TGTGCCAGCAGCTCCGCGGACAGGGAGTACGAGCAGTACTTC.

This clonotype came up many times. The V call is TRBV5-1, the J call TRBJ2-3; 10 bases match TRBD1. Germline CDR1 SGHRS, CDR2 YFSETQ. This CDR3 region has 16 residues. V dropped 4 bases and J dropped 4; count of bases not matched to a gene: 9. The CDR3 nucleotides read TGCGCCAGCAGCCCGGGGGCCGGACAGGGGGCAGATACGCAGTATTTT. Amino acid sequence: CASSPGAGQGADTQYF.

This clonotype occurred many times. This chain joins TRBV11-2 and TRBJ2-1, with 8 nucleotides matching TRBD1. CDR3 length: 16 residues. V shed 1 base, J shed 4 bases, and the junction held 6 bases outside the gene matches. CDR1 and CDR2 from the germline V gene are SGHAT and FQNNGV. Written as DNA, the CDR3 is TGTGCCAGCAGCTTAGGCAGGGGGCGACTTTACAATGAGCAGTTCTTC. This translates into CASSLGRGRLYNEQFF.

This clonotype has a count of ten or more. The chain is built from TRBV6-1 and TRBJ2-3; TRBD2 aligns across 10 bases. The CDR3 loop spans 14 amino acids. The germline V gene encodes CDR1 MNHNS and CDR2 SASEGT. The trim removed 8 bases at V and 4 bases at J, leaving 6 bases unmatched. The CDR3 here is CASGLAGDADTQYF. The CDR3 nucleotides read TGTGCCAGCGGTCTAGCGGGAGACGCAGATACGCAGTATTTT.

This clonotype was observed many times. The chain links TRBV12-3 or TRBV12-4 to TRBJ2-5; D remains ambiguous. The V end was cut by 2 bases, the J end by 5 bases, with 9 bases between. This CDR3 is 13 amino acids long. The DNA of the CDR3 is TGTGCCAGCAGTTTAAGTACCCGGGAGACCCAGTACTTC. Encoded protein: CASSLSTRETQYF.

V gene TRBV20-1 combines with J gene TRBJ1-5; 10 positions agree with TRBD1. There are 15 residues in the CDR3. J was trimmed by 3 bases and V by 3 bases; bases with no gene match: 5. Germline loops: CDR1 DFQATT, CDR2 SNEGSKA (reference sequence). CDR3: CSARRDRGPNQPQHF. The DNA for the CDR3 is TGCAGTGCTAGGAGAGACAGGGGGCCCAATCAGCCCCAGCATTTT.

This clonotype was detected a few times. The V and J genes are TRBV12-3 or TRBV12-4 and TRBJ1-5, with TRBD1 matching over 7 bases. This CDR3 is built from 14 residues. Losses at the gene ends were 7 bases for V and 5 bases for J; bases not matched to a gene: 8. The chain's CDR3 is CASKRQGGDQPQHF. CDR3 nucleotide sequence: TGTGCCAGCAAGAGACAGGGAGGGGATCAGCCCCAGCATTTT.

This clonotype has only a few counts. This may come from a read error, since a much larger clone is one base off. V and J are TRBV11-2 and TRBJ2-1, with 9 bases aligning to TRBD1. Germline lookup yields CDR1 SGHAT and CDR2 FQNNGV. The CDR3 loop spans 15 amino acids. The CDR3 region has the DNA TGTGCCAGCAGCCCGGACAGGGGTTTTTACAATGGGCAGTTCTTC. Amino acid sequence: CASSPDRGFYNGQFF.

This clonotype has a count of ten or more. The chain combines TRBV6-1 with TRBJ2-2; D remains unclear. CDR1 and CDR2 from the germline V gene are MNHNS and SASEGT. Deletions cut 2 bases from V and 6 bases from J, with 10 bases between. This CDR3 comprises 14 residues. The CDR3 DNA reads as TGTGCCAGCAGTGAAATGAGGAGCGCCGGGGAGCTGTTTTTT. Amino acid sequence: CASSEMRSAGELFF.

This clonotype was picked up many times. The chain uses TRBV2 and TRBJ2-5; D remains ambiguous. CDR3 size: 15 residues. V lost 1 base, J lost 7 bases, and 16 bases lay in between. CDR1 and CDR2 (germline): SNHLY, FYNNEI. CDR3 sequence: CASSEEGTPGWTQYF. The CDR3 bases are TGTGCCAGCAGTGAAGAGGGCACCCCAGGTTGGACCCAGTACTTC.

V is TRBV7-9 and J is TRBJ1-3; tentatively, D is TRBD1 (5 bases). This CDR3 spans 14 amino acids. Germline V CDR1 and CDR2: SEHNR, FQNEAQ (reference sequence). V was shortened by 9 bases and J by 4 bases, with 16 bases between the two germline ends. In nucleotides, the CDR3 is TGTGCCAGTGCCGGGGCGGGAGCAGGAAACACCATATATTTT. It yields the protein CASAGAGAGNTIYF.

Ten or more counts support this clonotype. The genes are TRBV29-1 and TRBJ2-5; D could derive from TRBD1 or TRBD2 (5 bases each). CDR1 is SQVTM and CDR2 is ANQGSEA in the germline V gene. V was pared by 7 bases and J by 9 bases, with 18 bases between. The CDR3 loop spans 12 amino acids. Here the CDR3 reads CSAGTGNGPQYF. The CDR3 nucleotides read TGCAGCGCCGGGACGGGAAACGGACCCCAGTACTTC.

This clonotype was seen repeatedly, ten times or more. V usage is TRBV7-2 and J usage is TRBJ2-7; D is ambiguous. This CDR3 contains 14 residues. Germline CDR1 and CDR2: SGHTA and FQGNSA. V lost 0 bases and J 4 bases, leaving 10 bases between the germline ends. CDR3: CASSLASLGYEQYF. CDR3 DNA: TGTGCCAGCAGCTTAGCCAGTTTGGGGTACGAGCAGTACTTC. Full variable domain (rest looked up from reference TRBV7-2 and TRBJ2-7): GAGVSQSPSNKVTEKGKDVELRCDPISGHTALYWYRQSLGQGLEFLIYFQGNSAPDKSGLPSDRFSAERTGGSVSTLTIQRTQQEDSAVYLCASSLASLGYEQYFGPGTRLTVT.

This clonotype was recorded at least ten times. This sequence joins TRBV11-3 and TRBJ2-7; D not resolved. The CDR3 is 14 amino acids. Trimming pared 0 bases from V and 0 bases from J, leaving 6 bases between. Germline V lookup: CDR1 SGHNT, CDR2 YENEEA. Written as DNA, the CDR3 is TGTGCCAGCAGCTTAGAGCGGACCTCCTACGAGCAGTACTTC. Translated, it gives CASSLERTSYEQYF. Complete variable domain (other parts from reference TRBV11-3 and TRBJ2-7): EAGVVQSPRYKIIEKKQPVAFWCNPISGHNTLYWYLQNLGQGPELLIRYENEEAVDDSQLPKDRFSAERLKGVDSTLKIQPAELGDSAVYLCASSLERTSYEQYFGPGTRLTVT.

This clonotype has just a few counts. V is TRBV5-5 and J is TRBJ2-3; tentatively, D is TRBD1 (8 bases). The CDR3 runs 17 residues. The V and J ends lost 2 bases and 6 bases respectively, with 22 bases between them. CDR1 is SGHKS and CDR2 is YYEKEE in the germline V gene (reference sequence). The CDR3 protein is CASSFQPPTGGVDTQYF. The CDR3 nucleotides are TGTGCCAGCAGCTTCCAGCCGCCCACAGGGGGGGTCGATACGCAGTATTTT.

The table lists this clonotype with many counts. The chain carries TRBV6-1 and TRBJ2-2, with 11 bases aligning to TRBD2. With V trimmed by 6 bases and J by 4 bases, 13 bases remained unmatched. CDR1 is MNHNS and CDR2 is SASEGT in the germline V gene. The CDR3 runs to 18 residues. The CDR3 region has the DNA TGTGCCAGCAGCCTCTTTTCAGGTAGCGGGAGGGCCACCGGGGAGCTGTTTTTT. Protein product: CASSLFSGSGRATGELFF.